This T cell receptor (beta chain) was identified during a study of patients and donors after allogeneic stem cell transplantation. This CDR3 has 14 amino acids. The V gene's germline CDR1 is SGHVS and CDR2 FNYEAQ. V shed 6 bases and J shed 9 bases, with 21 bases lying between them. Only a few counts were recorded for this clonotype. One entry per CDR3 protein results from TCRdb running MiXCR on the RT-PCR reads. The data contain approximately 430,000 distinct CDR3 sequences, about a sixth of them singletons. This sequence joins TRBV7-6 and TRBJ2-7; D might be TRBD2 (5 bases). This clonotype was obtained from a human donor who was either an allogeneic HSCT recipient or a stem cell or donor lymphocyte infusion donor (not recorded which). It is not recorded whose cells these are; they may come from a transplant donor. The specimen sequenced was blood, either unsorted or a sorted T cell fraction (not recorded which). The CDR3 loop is CASRTYAGSTAQYF. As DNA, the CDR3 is TGTGCCAGCAGGACCTACGCGGGTTCTACGGCGCAGTACTTC. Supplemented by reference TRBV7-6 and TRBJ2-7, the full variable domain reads GAGVSQSPRYKVTKRGQDVALRCDPISGHVSLYWYRQALGQGPEFLTYFNYEAQQDKSGLPNDRFSAERPEGSISTLTIQRTEQRDSAMYRCASRTYAGSTAQYFGPGTRLTVT.